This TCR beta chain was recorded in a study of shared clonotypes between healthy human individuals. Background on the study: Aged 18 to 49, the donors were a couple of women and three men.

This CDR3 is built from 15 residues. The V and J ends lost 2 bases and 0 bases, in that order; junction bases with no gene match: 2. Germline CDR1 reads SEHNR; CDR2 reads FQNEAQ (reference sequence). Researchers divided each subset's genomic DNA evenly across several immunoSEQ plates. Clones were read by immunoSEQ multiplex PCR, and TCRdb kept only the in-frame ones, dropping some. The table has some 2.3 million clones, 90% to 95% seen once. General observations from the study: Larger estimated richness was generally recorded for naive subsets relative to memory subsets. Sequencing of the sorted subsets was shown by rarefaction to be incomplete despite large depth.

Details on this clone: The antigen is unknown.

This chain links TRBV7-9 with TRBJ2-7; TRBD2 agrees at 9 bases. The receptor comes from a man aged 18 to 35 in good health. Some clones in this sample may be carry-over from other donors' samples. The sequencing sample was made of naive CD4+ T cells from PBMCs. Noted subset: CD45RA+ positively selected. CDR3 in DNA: TGTGCCAGCAGCTTACCAGCGGGAGGCTCCTACGAGCAGTACTTC. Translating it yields CASSLPAGGSYEQYF.